This entry lists 23 T cell receptor beta chains sequenced from one sample in a study of blood T cell repertoires in COVID-19 (dated by TCRdb to the early 2020s). The library was built by means of the immunoSEQ multiplex PCR assay. The clones in this table, taken by TCRdb from immuneACCESS, are in-frame only. Not every clone is retained; where verified, under half of the shortfall comes from an unresolved V gene, and the cause of the rest is unknown. This sample has just over 250,000 clones in its table, and about 90% of those were observed once. The ten largest clones take up 10% of the sample. Sequencing was performed on peripheral blood. The receptors come from a woman between 70 and 85 years old with COVID-19, enrolled during active disease.

The rearrangement joins TRBV6-5 to TRBJ2-7; D possibly corresponds to TRBD2 (5 bases). The CDR3 loop spans 13 amino acids. From germline, CDR1 is MNHEY and CDR2 SVGAGI. Trimming removed 6 bases at V and 4 bases at J, with 13 bases between. As DNA, the CDR3 is TGTGCCAGCAGGGAGGAACCTCTTTACGAGCAGTACTTC. Translated, it gives CASREEPLYEQYF.

The chain uses TRBV6-2 or TRBV6-3 and TRBJ1-1; D is ambiguous. The ends were cut back, 4 bases at V and 6 bases at J, with 15 bases in the middle. Germline V gene sequence: CDR1 MNHEY, CDR2 SVGEGT. CDR3 size: 14 residues. The CDR3 loop reads CASSFLEGAAEAFF. As DNA, the CDR3 is TGTGCCAGCAGTTTCCTCGAGGGTGCCGCTGAAGCTTTCTTT.

This chain links TRBV28 with TRBJ1-4; D is unclear. Trimming pared 7 bases from V and 4 bases from J, leaving 4 bases between. The CDR3 extends over 11 amino acids. Germline V lookup: CDR1 MDHEN, CDR2 SYDVKM. The CDR3 loop reads CASNNNEKLFF. The CDR3 bases are TGTGCCAGCAATAATAATGAAAAACTGTTTTTT.

This sequence joins TRBV6-1 and TRBJ1-6; 7 positions match TRBD1. With V trimmed by 3 bases and J by 2 bases, 7 bases remained unmatched. This CDR3 has 17 amino acids. CDR1 is MNHNS and CDR2 is SASEGT in the germline V gene. The CDR3 loop is CASSERQGRPYNSPLHF. In DNA, the CDR3 is TGTGCCAGCAGTGAGAGACAGGGAAGGCCCTATAATTCACCCCTCCACTTT.

This sequence joins TRBV15 and TRBJ1-1; 9 nucleotides align to TRBD1. Germline V gene lookup returns CDR1 LNHNV and CDR2 YYDKDF (reference sequence). Unmatched junction bases numbered 5, after V lost 0 bases and J lost 6 bases. CDR3 length: 15 amino acids. CDR3: CATSRDLGDRAEAFF. In nucleotides, the CDR3 is TGTGCCACCAGCAGAGATCTAGGGGACAGGGCTGAAGCTTTCTTT.

This chain connects TRBV11-2 to TRBJ1-1; D is ambiguous. This CDR3 has 13 residues. Germline-derived CDR1 and CDR2 are SGHAT and FQNNGV. The V end was cut by 0 bases, the J end by 4 bases, with 6 bases between. The CDR3 DNA is TGTGCCAGCAGCTTAGATCTCAGCACTGAAGCTTTCTTT. Amino acids: CASSLDLSTEAFF.

The V call is TRBV6-6, the J call TRBJ2-5; 8 nucleotides match TRBD1. In germline, CDR1 is MNHNY, CDR2 SVGAGI (reference sequence). There are 16 residues in the CDR3. Germline trimming cut 4 bases from V and 4 bases from J; bases unmatched to any gene: 11. For the CDR3, the DNA is TGTGCCAGCAGTTCCGCGGACAGGGAAGGCGGAGAGACCCAGTACTTC. Translating gives CASSSADREGGETQYF.

The chain is built from TRBV15 and TRBJ1-2; 7 bases align to TRBD1. The CDR3 runs to 13 residues. The germline V gene encodes CDR1 LNHNV and CDR2 YYDKDF (reference sequence). CDR3 in DNA: TGTGCGACCCGAGGGGGCGCCTCCTATGGCTACACCTTC. This codes for CATRGGASYGYTF.

V usage is TRBV5-1 and J usage is TRBJ2-4; TRBD1 agrees at 7 bases. The junction had 2 bases not matched to a gene; V was cut back by 5 bases and J by 0 bases. CDR1 is SGHRS and CDR2 is YFSETQ in the germline V gene. The CDR3 is 14 amino acids. The CDR3 loop reads CASSPGGAKNIQYF. The CDR3 bases are TGCGCCAGCAGTCCAGGGGGAGCCAAAAACATTCAGTACTTC.

The chain joins TRBV28 to TRBJ1-2; 9 positions match TRBD1. The J segment lost 7 bases and the V segment lost 6 bases, leaving 6 bases of the junction unmatched. Germline assignment: CDR1 MDHEN and CDR2 SYDVKM. This CDR3 comprises 13 residues. CDR3 DNA: TGTGCCAGCAGACAACAGGGGGCGAGTGGCTACACCTTC. It translates to CASRQQGASGYTF.

The rearrangement uses TRBV27 and TRBJ1-2, with TRBD1 matching over 8 bases. Germline-derived CDR1 and CDR2 are MNHEY and SMNVEV (reference sequence). The CDR3 loop spans 13 amino acids. V shed 5 bases, J shed 9 bases, and the junction held 8 bases outside the gene matches. The CDR3 loop reads CASSQRTGLSYTF. DNA of the CDR3: TGTGCCAGCAGTCAAAGGACAGGGTTGAGCTACACCTTC.

The gene calls are TRBV7-3 and TRBJ2-3; 10 nucleotides line up with TRBD2. V dropped 6 bases and J dropped 3; count of bases not matched to a gene: 6. The CDR3 runs 15 residues. Germline V gene sequence: CDR1 SGHTA, CDR2 FQGTGA. The CDR3 region has the DNA TGTGCCAGCAGAGGAAGTAGCGGGGGGACAGATACGCAGTATTTT. Translating gives CASRGSSGGTDTQYF.

The V and J genes are TRBV28 and TRBJ1-3, with 8 bases aligning to TRBD1. The length of the CDR3 is 15 residues. CDR1 and CDR2 from the germline V gene are MDHEN and SYDVKM. V lost 3 bases, J lost 3 bases, and 4 bases stayed unmatched. CDR3: CASSLTGVGGNTIYF. DNA of the CDR3: TGTGCCAGCAGTTTGACAGGGGTTGGTGGAAACACCATATATTTT.

This clone has a handful of counts. The V call is TRBV12-3 or TRBV12-4, the J call TRBJ2-5; D remains ambiguous. The CDR3 extends over 12 amino acids. Trimming pared 5 bases from V and 5 bases from J, leaving 9 bases between. In DNA form, the CDR3 reads TGTGCCAGCAGTGCCACGAGGGAGACCCAGTACTTC. It translates to CASSATRETQYF.

The chain combines TRBV23-1 with TRBJ2-7, with TRBD1 matching over 12 bases. TRBV23-1 is an ORF for which the function is uncertain. The V segment lost 2 bases and the J segment 5 bases; nucleotides outside the gene matches: 4. The CDR3 is 15 residues long. The DNA for the CDR3 is TGCGCCAGCAGTCAAGTCCGGGACAGGGGGCACGAGCAGTACTTC. It codes for CASSQVRDRGHEQYF.

The chain links TRBV3-1 (or the pseudogene TRBV3-2) to TRBJ2-2; maybe TRBD1 (6 bases). This CDR3 is built from 13 residues. CDR1 is LGHDT and CDR2 is YNNKEL in the germline V gene (reference sequence). V was cut by 4 bases and J by 5 bases, with 8 bases left in between. CDR3 loop: CASSRGQTGELFF. In DNA, the CDR3 is TGTGCCAGCAGCCGAGGACAGACCGGGGAGCTGTTTTTT.

The V call is TRBV27, the J call TRBJ1-5; D is ambiguous. The germline V gene has CDR1 MNHEY and CDR2 SMNVEV (reference sequence). Trimming left V 5 bases short and J 0 bases short, with 11 bases between. CDR3 length: 15 amino acids. The CDR3: CASSAQSYSNQPQHF. CDR3 DNA: TGTGCCAGCAGTGCACAGAGTTATAGCAATCAGCCCCAGCATTTT.

The V gene is TRBV27, the J gene TRBJ1-6; 7 nucleotides line up with TRBD1. There are 15 residues in the CDR3. Looked up from germline, CDR1 is MNHEY and CDR2 is SMNVEV (reference sequence). With V trimmed by 4 bases and J by 7 bases, 7 bases remained unmatched. Here the CDR3 reads CASSSSGGWNSPLHF. DNA of the CDR3: TGTGCCAGCAGTTCTTCAGGGGGTTGGAATTCACCCCTCCACTTT.

This sequence joins TRBV28 and TRBJ1-1; TRBD1 aligns across 7 bases. The CDR3 is 15 amino acids. V gave up 3 bases and J gave up 5 bases; unmatched junction bases: 9. Germline V gene data show CDR1 as MDHEN and CDR2 as SYDVKM. The CDR3 DNA follows: TGTGCCAGCAGTTTGGTCCAGGGGGAGATAACTGAAGCTTTCTTT. Translation gives CASSLVQGEITEAFF.

The rearrangement uses TRBV27 and TRBJ1-1; D remains ambiguous. CDR1 and CDR2 from the germline V gene are MNHEY and SMNVEV (reference sequence). The CDR3 has 14 amino acids. Trimming removed 7 bases from V and 2 bases from J, with 14 bases in between. This chain's CDR3 is CASNSRGANTEAFF. In nucleotides, the CDR3 is TGTGCCAGCAATAGTCGAGGTGCTAACACTGAAGCTTTCTTT.

This chain connects TRBV28 to TRBJ2-7, with TRBD2 as a possible D gene (5 bases). Deletions cut 5 bases from V and 2 bases from J, with 22 bases between. Germline V gene data show CDR1 as MDHEN and CDR2 as SYDVKM. This CDR3 comprises 17 residues. The CDR3 nucleotides are TGTGCCAGCAGTGCCCCCCCCGTTTGGGAGATCACCTACGAGCAGTACTTC. This encodes CASSAPPVWEITYEQYF.

The J gene is TRBJ2-3, the V gene TRBV19; 7 positions agree with TRBD1. The CDR3 has 14 amino acids. The V and J ends lost 5 bases and 3 bases, in that order; junction bases with no gene match: 5. Germline lookup yields CDR1 LNHDA and CDR2 SQIVND (reference sequence). CDR3 nucleotides: TGTGCCAGTAGTCTACAGGGGCCTACAGATACGCAGTATTTT. Translation gives CASSLQGPTDTQYF.

This clone was observed a handful of times. The CDR3, as DNA: TGTGCCAGCAGCCAAGATCTACCGCTCTCTGGAAACACCATATATTTT. This codes for CASSQDLPLSGNTIYF. The chain employs TRBV14 and TRBJ1-3; no firm D call. Between the trimmed V and J ends, which lost 0 bases and 0 bases, there was a span of 9 bases. The CDR3 is made up of 16 amino acids. Per the germline V gene, CDR1 is SGHDN and CDR2 is FVKESK. Using reference TRBV14 and TRBJ1-3 for the parts outside the CDR3, the full variable domain is EAGVTQFPSHSVIEKGQTVTLRCDPISGHDNLYWYRRVMGKEIKFLLHFVKESKQDESGMPNNRFLAERTGGTYSTLKVQPAELEDSGVYFCASSQDLPLSGNTIYFGEGSWLTVV.